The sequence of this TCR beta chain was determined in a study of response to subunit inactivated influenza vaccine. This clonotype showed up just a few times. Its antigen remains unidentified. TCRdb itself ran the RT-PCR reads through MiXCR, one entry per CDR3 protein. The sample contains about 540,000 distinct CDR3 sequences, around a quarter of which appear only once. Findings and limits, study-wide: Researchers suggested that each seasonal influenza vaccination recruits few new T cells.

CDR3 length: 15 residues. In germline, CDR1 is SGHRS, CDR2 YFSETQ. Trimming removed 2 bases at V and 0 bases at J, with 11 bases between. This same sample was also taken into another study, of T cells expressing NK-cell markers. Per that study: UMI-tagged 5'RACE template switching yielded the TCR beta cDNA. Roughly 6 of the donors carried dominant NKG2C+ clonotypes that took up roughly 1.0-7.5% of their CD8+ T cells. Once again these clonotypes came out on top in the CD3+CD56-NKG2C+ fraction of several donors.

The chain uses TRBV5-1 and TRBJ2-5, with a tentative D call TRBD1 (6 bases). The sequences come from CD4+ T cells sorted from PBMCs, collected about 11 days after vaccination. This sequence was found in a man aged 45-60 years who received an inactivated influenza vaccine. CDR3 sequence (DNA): TGCGCCAGCAGCTTCGGACAGTCGTACCAAGAGACCCAGTACTTC. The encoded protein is CASSFGQSYQETQYF.